This T cell receptor (beta chain) was sequenced for a study of cytotoxic CD8 clonotypes in ibrutinib-treated CLL. Study-wide background: For this cohort, patients were ten to twelve relapsed/refractory and some 15 treatment-naive, while fewer than 18 were IGHV unmutated. Samples averaged approximately 250,000 productive templates and 90,000 to 95,000 productive rearrangements. Whole-study findings and limits: Public clonotypes were uncommon and contracted or stayed stable on treatment.

Sequenced by immunoSEQ multiplex PCR; TCRdb stores in-frame clones only, minus some. This table has almost 85,000 clones, about 86% appearing once. Germline values: CDR1 LNHDA, CDR2 SQIVND (reference sequence). CDR3 length equals 11 residues. With 7 bases removed from V and 3 bases from J, the gap between germline ends came to 6 bases. Details on this clone: Its specificity is not known.

The authors obtained approximately 2 micrograms of genomic DNA from cryopreserved PBMCs for TCR beta libraries. This specimen consisted of PBMCs, obtained before ibrutinib treatment. The chain carries TRBV19 and TRBJ1-2; D not resolved. This TCR was sampled from a human donor with chronic lymphocytic leukemia. Here the CDR3 DNA reads TGTGCCAGTACGAGCTACTATGGCTACACCTTC. It specifies CASTSYYGYTF.